This T cell receptor (beta chain) derives from a study of blood T cell repertoires in COVID-19. Study background: T cells, B-cell-depleted T cells, or PBMCs supplied cDNA or gDNA.

TCRdb's copy holds only in-frame clones and misses some; the assay was immunoSEQ multiplex PCR. Among roughly 330,000 clones listed, more than 70% were seen once. V was pared by 3 bases and J by 4 bases, with 9 bases between. This CDR3 is built from 13 residues. From germline, CDR1 is SNHLY and CDR2 FYNNEI. Each participant's cohort was designated according to participant-reported clinical history. This chain joins TRBV2 and TRBJ1-1; D gene uncertain. The source of this sequence is a young woman who had recovered from COVID-19. The sample comprised PBMCs or T cells enriched from blood (not recorded which). CDR3 region: CASSDGFGTEAFF. Written as DNA, the CDR3 is TGTGCCAGCAGTGACGGGTTCGGCACTGAAGCTTTCTTT.